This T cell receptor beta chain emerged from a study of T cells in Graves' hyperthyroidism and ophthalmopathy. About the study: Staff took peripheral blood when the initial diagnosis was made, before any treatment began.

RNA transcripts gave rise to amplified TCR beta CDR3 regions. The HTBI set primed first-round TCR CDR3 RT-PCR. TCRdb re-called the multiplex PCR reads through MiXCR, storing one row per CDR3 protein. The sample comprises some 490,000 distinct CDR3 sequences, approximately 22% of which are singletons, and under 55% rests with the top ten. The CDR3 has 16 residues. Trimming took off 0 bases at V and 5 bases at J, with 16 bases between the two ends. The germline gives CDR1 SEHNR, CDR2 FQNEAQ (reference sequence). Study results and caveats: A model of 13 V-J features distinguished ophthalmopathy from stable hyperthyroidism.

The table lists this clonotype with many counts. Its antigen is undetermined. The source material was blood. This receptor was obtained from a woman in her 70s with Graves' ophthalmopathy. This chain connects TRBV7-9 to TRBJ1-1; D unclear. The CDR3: CASSLAGSTARTEAFF. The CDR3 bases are TGTGCCAGCAGCTTAGCTGGCTCCACTGCGAGGACTGAAGCTTTCTTT. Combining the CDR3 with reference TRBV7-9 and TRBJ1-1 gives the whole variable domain DTGVSQNPRHKITKRGQNVTFRCDPISEHNRLYWYRQTLGQGPEFLTYFQNEAQLEKSRLLSDRFSAERPKGSFSTLEIQRTEQGDSAMYLCASSLAGSTARTEAFFGQGTRLTVV.